These 30 T cell receptor beta chains came from one sample sequenced in a study of response to subunit inactivated influenza vaccine. MiXCR, run by TCRdb on the RT-PCR reads, gives a single entry per CDR3 protein. The sample has about 700,000 distinct CDR3 sequences; around 13% are singletons. The specimen comprised PBMCs from blood, sampled around 14 days before vaccination. Every receptor here comes from a man aged 45 to 65 who received an inactivated influenza vaccine.

This clonotype was counted a few times. The rearrangement uses TRBV12-3 or TRBV12-4 and TRBJ2-7; tentative D call: TRBD1 (6 bases). V lost 6 bases and J lost 2, with 11 bases in between. The CDR3 is made up of 13 amino acids. The CDR3 region is CASSQQGPYEQYF. CDR3 DNA: TGTGCCAGCAGCCAACAGGGACCCTACGAGCAGTACTTC.

This clonotype was counted a few times. CDR3 DNA sequence: TGTGCCACCAGCAGAGAAGACAAAGCCGGCGCCAAAAACATTCAGTACTTC. This translates into CATSREDKAGAKNIQYF. V usage is TRBV15 and J usage is TRBJ2-4; D is unclear. This CDR3 contains 17 residues. Germline values: CDR1 LNHNV, CDR2 YYDKDF (reference sequence). V was trimmed by 0 bases and J by 1 base, leaving 13 bases between them.

This clonotype showed up many times. The rearrangement links TRBV5-1 to TRBJ2-1; TRBD1 aligns across 7 bases. This CDR3 has 14 amino acids. The germline CDR1 and CDR2 sequences are SGHRS and YFSETQ. The ends lost 0 bases at V and 8 bases at J; junction bases unmatched: 5. The CDR3 DNA follows: TGCGCCAGCAGCTTGGGAGGGGGCCTGTATGAGCAGTTCTTC. It translates to CASSLGGGLYEQFF.

This clonotype was detected a few times. This sequence joins TRBV29-1 and TRBJ1-4; TRBD1 might be the D (5 bases). CDR1 and CDR2 from the germline V gene are SQVTM and ANQGSEA. CDR3 length equals 10 residues. V dropped 7 bases and J dropped 6 bases, with 6 bases sitting between them. For the CDR3, the DNA is TGCAGCGCGGGGGATGAAAAACTGTTTTTT. It translates to CSAGDEKLFF.

This clonotype was seen at least ten times. This chain links TRBV6-4 with TRBJ2-3, with 8 positions matching TRBD2. Germline assignment: CDR1 MRHNA and CDR2 SNTAGT. The CDR3 length is 17 residues. Trimming at V came to 3 bases and at J to 1 base, leaving 9 bases not matched to a gene. The CDR3 DNA sequence: TGTGCCAGCAGTGAATCAGCGGGAGAGGGCGGCACAGATACGCAGTATTTT. Its translation: CASSESAGEGGTDTQYF.

This clonotype appeared a few times. The V gene is TRBV5-1, the J gene TRBJ2-5; D may be TRBD1 (6 bases). The CDR3 sequence is 15 residues long. V dropped 0 bases and J dropped 5 bases, with 14 bases sitting between them. The germline gives CDR1 SGHRS, CDR2 YFSETQ. This CDR3 is CASSLEDSSRETQYF. The DNA of the CDR3 is TGCGCCAGCAGCTTGGAGGACAGCTCTAGGGAGACCCAGTACTTC.

This chain links TRBV7-9 with TRBJ2-4; 9 bases are a match to TRBD1. Germline loops: CDR1 SEHNR, CDR2 FQNEAQ (reference sequence). With V trimmed by 1 base and J by 15 bases, 4 bases remained unmatched. This CDR3 region has 12 residues. In nucleotides, the CDR3 is TGTGCCAGCAGCTTAGGGACAGGGGTTCTGTACTTC. Translation: CASSLGTGVLYF.

The chain is built from TRBV7-2 and TRBJ2-2; tentative D call: TRBD1 (5 bases). This CDR3 is built from 15 residues. V was pared by 1 base and J by 4 bases, with 10 bases between. Germline lookup yields CDR1 SGHTA and CDR2 FQGNSA. This CDR3 is CASSLGQPPTGELFF. The CDR3 DNA follows: TGTGCCAGCAGCTTAGGACAGCCCCCCACCGGGGAGCTGTTTTTT.

This chain joins TRBV12-3 or TRBV12-4 and TRBJ2-7, with 10 positions matching TRBD2. This CDR3 comprises 13 residues. The trim removed 10 bases at V and 6 bases at J, leaving 9 bases unmatched. CDR3 sequence: CATGTSEKSEQYF. CDR3 DNA: TGTGCCACCGGGACTAGCGAAAAAAGCGAGCAGTACTTC.

The chain combines TRBV11-2 with TRBJ2-5; D is tentatively TRBD1 or TRBD2 (6 bases each). The CDR3 runs to 15 residues. Trimming left V 5 bases short and J 4 bases short, with 17 bases between. Germline CDR1 is SGHAT and CDR2 is FQNNGV. This CDR3 reads CASSLGGSGGETQYF. The DNA of the CDR3 is TGTGCCAGCAGCCTAGGGGGTAGCGGAGGAGAGACCCAGTACTTC.

The table lists this clonotype with a few counts. This chain joins TRBV20-1 and TRBJ2-7; D is unclear. CDR3 length: 12 residues. The ends were cut back, 3 bases at V and 7 bases at J, with 13 bases in the middle. Germline CDR1 reads DFQATT; CDR2 reads SNEGSKA (reference sequence). In DNA, the CDR3 is TGCAGTGCTAGGACTTATTTTGGGGAGCAGTACTTC. This translates into CSARTYFGEQYF.

The chain links TRBV19 to TRBJ1-4; D remains ambiguous. This CDR3 is built from 13 residues. Germline CDR1 and CDR2: LNHDA and SQIVND (reference sequence). Trimming took 4 bases from V and 3 from J, leaving 6 bases between them. In DNA form, the CDR3 reads TGTGCCAGTAGTACGGTTGCTAATGAAAAACTGTTTTTT. Translation: CASSTVANEKLFF.

The V and J genes are TRBV3-1 and TRBJ1-4, with D maybe TRBD1 (6 bases). Trimming took off 4 bases at V and 8 bases at J, with 17 bases between the two ends. Looked up from germline, CDR1 is LGHDT and CDR2 is YNNKEL (reference sequence). CDR3 length equals 15 residues. CDR3 nucleotide sequence: TGTGCCAGCAGCCTCCAGGGGACCACGAGGGAAAAACTGTTTTTT. Amino acid sequence: CASSLQGTTREKLFF.

This clonotype was observed a handful of times. The chain uses TRBV5-1 and TRBJ2-1; 11 bases fit TRBD1. Per germline, CDR1 SGHRS and CDR2 YFSETQ. The CDR3 spans 14 residues. V was pared by 4 bases and J by 9 bases, with 6 bases of the junction left unmatched. CDR3 loop: CASSPGTGGIEQFF. The CDR3, as DNA: TGCGCCAGCAGCCCAGGGACAGGGGGGATTGAGCAGTTCTTC.

J is TRBJ2-5 and V is TRBV9; TRBD1 matches at 10 bases. The germline V gene has CDR1 SGDLS and CDR2 YYNGEE. The J segment lost 2 bases and the V segment lost 3 bases, leaving 4 bases of the junction unmatched. The CDR3 runs 15 residues. CDR3 bases: TGTGCCAGCAGCGGACAGGGGGCTCTACAAGAGACCCAGTACTTC. Translated, it gives CASSGQGALQETQYF.

Concerning this clonotype itself: Relative to the germline gene, one junction end is altered; a read error may explain this. The CDR3 loop reads CASSYQRGEQIF. The CDR3 nucleotides read TGTGCCAGCAGCTACCAGCGGGGGGAGCAGATCTTC. V gene TRBV5-6 combines with J gene TRBJ2-1; 9 nucleotides align to TRBD2. Germline values: CDR1 SGHDT, CDR2 YYEEEE. The CDR3 sequence is 12 residues long.

V gene TRBV29-1 combines with J gene TRBJ2-1, with D uncertain. V was cut by 4 bases and J by 6 bases, with 7 bases left in between. Germline-derived CDR1 and CDR2 are SQVTM and ANQGSEA. The CDR3 runs 11 residues. The CDR3 region has the DNA TGCAGCGTTGGTCTTTTCAATGAGCAGTTCTTC. Protein product: CSVGLFNEQFF.

CDR3 protein: CTFCFSRLAEPSTDTQYF. In DNA, the CDR3 is TGTACCTTCTGTTTTAGTAGACTAGCGGAACCCAGCACAGATACGCAGTATTTT. This chain joins TRBV12-3 or TRBV12-4 and TRBJ2-3; 9 nucleotides match TRBD2. The CDR3 totals 18 residues.

The chain uses TRBV7-9 and TRBJ1-2; TRBD1 matches 9 bases. Germline-derived CDR1 and CDR2 are SEHNR and FQNEAQ (reference sequence). The length of the CDR3 is 16 residues. After removal of 0 bases from V and 4 bases from J, the junction contained 6 bases not matched to a gene. The CDR3 DNA reads TGTGCCAGCAGCTTAGCGGGCTGGGACAGGGCCTATGGCTACACCTTC. It codes for CASSLAGWDRAYGYTF.

The table lists this clonotype with a few counts. This chain joins TRBV10-3 and TRBJ2-5; TRBD1 aligns across 7 bases. The CDR3 totals 15 residues. Per the germline V gene, CDR1 is ENHRY and CDR2 is SYGVKD. The junction had 9 bases not matched to a gene; V was cut back by 6 bases and J by 2 bases. The CDR3 nucleotides read TGTGCCATCAGCCCCGGGACAGTCAAGCAAGAGACCCAGTACTTC. Translation gives CAISPGTVKQETQYF.

V gene TRBV10-3 combines with J gene TRBJ1-2; no reliable D call. Trimming left V 0 bases short and J 5 bases short, with 4 bases between. The CDR3 runs to 12 residues. Germline V gene sequence: CDR1 ENHRY, CDR2 SYGVKD. The DNA for the CDR3 is TGTGCCATCAGTGAGTCGCAGTATGGCTACACCTTC. The encoded protein is CAISESQYGYTF.

The chain links TRBV29-1 to TRBJ1-1, with D possibly matching TRBD1 (5 bases). Trimming took off 6 bases at V and 4 bases at J, with 18 bases between the two ends. This CDR3 is 14 amino acids long. The germline CDR1 and CDR2 sequences are SQVTM and ANQGSEA. The DNA for the CDR3 is TGCAGCGTACTCGGGGCCCTTATGGGCACTGAAGCTTTCTTT. Protein product: CSVLGALMGTEAFF.

This clonotype was detected only a few times. The gene calls are TRBV20-1 and TRBJ2-3; TRBD1 agrees at 11 bases. The CDR3 contains 15 residues. V dropped 5 bases and J dropped 1; count of bases not matched to a gene: 5. Germline assignment: CDR1 DFQATT and CDR2 SNEGSKA (reference sequence). Here the CDR3 DNA reads TGCAGTGCTGACGGACAGGGGGCTGGCACAGATACGCAGTATTTT. Its translation: CSADGQGAGTDTQYF.

The chain is built from TRBV4-3 and TRBJ2-1; tentatively, D is TRBD1 or TRBD2 (5 bases each). V gave up 2 bases and J gave up 6 bases, with 17 bases separating them. Germline V gene sequence: CDR1 LGHNA, CDR2 YSLEER. The CDR3 runs to 16 residues. The CDR3 coding sequence is TGCGCCAGCAGCCAAAATCCCGGGACCCATAGCAATGAGCAGTTCTTC. It specifies CASSQNPGTHSNEQFF.

This CDR3 is CSARDSSLSYEQYF. Here the CDR3 DNA reads TGCAGTGCTAGAGATAGCTCCCTCTCCTACGAGCAGTACTTC. This sequence joins TRBV20-1 and TRBJ2-7; D ambiguous. The CDR3 sequence is 14 residues long. Germline-derived CDR1 and CDR2 are DFQATT and SNEGSKA (reference sequence). Trimming shortened V by 0 bases and J by 0 bases, and 9 bases separated the two germline ends.

This clonotype was counted only a few times. The genes are TRBV12-3 or TRBV12-4 and TRBJ2-5; 7 nucleotides match TRBD1. The CDR3 has 15 residues. V trimming: 5 bases; J trimming: 2 bases; junction bases outside the gene matches: 8. CDR3 DNA: TGTGCCAGCAGTCAAACCGACAGGGAACAAGAGACCCAGTACTTC. Translating gives CASSQTDREQETQYF.

This clonotype was detected ten times or more. V usage is TRBV25-1 and J usage is TRBJ2-7; D is unresolved. The CDR3 is made up of 13 amino acids. In germline, CDR1 is MGHDK, CDR2 SYGVNS. V shed 5 bases and J shed 6 bases, with 14 bases lying between them. The CDR3 sequence: CASSQSRVIEQYF. The CDR3 DNA sequence: TGTGCCAGCAGTCAGAGTAGGGTGATCGAGCAGTACTTC.

The V gene is TRBV11-2, the J gene TRBJ2-7; 8 bases align to TRBD1. Germline values: CDR1 SGHAT, CDR2 FQNNGV. V shed 4 bases and J 6 bases; nucleotides not matched to a gene: 8. The CDR3 extends over 14 amino acids. The CDR3 nucleotides read TGTGCCAGCAGCTCTACGGACAGGGTAGGCGAGCAGTACTTC. Residues: CASSSTDRVGEQYF.

This clonotype was seen ten or more times. This chain links TRBV6-5 with TRBJ2-1; D might be TRBD1 (5 bases). The V end lost 3 bases, the J end lost 6 bases, and 12 bases lay between the germline ends. This CDR3 region has 14 residues. Looked up from germline, CDR1 is MNHEY and CDR2 is SVGAGI. The CDR3 region is CASSYRGPGNEQFF. The CDR3, as DNA: TGTGCCAGCAGTTATAGGGGCCCGGGCAATGAGCAGTTCTTC.

This clonotype was found a few times. The chain employs TRBV5-1 and TRBJ1-6; unclear D gene. The CDR3 is 14 residues long. Germline-derived CDR1 and CDR2 are SGHRS and YFSETQ. V lost 4 bases and J 9 bases, leaving 14 bases between the germline ends. DNA of the CDR3: TGCGCCAGCAGCCAGGACGGAGACGGTTCACCCCTCCACTTT. This codes for CASSQDGDGSPLHF.